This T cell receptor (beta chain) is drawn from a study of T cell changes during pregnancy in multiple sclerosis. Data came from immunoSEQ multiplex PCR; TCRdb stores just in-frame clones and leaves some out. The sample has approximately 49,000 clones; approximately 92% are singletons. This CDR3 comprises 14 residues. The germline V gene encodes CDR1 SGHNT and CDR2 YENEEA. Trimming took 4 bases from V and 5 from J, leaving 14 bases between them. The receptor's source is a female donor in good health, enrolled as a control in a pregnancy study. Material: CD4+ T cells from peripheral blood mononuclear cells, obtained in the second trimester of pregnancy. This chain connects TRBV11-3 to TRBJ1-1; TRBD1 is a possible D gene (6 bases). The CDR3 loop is CASSSGAARTEAFF. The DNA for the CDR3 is TGTGCCAGCAGCTCAGGGGCGGCCCGAACTGAAGCTTTCTTT.